This T cell receptor beta chain was observed in a study of blood T cells in healthy people across ages. Primed by a sample-barcoded 5' primer and a J-beta primer mix, a second PCR proceeded for 7 to 11 cycles. TCRdb reprocessed the 5' RACE reads with MiXCR, giving one entry per CDR3 protein. The table records around 1,900,000 distinct CDR3 sequences, 39% of them present only once. This TCR was recovered from a human donor in good health. The sequenced sample consisted of blood.

The CDR3 DNA follows: TGTGCCAGCAGTTACTCGGGCGGGGGGACCTGGAGCGGCGGGGAGACCCAGTACTTC. It codes for CASSYSGGGTWSGGETQYF. This chain links TRBV6-5 with TRBJ2-5; 8 bases align to TRBD2. Trimming removed 0 bases from V and 5 bases from J; junction bases left unmatched: 17. Germline loops: CDR1 MNHEY, CDR2 SVGAGI. The CDR3 is made up of 19 amino acids.